This T cell receptor beta chain was documented in a study of OX40 agonist ivuxolimab in advanced cancers. TCRdb's table, derived via immunoSEQ multiplex PCR, lists solely in-frame clones and lacks some. The table lists 55,000 to 70,000 clones, about 80% of them singletons. The germline V and J ends were trimmed by 7 bases and 0 bases, with 12 bases remaining between them. Germline values: CDR1 LNHDA, CDR2 SQIVND (reference sequence). This CDR3 contains 14 residues. Sequenced here: CD4+ or CD8+ T cells sorted from blood, sampled in a trial of the OX40 agonist ivuxolimab. The receptor comes from an adult with an advanced solid tumor such as melanoma, head and neck, liver or kidney cancer. The V call is TRBV19, the J call TRBJ1-2; no definite D call. The CDR3: CASNREITNYGYTF. The CDR3 DNA reads as TGTGCCAGTAACCGGGAGATAACTAACTATGGCTACACCTTC.